What follows is one T cell receptor (beta chain) and its context. The data are from a study of T-cell reconstitution after alpha-beta-depleted transplantation in children. The library targeted TCRbeta and was prepared with unique molecular identifiers. In TCRdb, the PCR reads were re-called with MiXCR into one record per CDR3 protein. In the table there are 490,000 or so distinct CDR3 sequences, approximately 13% of which are singletons. CDR3 size: 13 residues. Germline CDR1 reads KGHSH; CDR2 reads LQKENI. The V gene lost 3 bases and the J gene lost 8 bases, with 13 bases spanning the gap. The clonotype originates from a human donor who donated a stem cell graft to a child with combined immunodeficiency. The specimen was PBMCs from the stem cell graft donor, collected from the stem cell graft. V gene TRBV18 combines with J gene TRBJ1-2; tentatively, D is TRBD1 (5 bases). The CDR3 bases are TGTGCCAGCTCACCCCCTGATACAGGCGGCTACACCTTC. It yields the protein CASSPPDTGGYTF.